This T cell receptor beta chain comes out of a study of T-cell memory formation after mild COVID-19. In the study overall: Largely, TCR clusters stayed within a single donor. Study findings and constraints: Of the contracting clones, CD4+ ones lay mainly in CM and EM, and CD8+ ones in EMRA. Researchers found some responding clones in pre-infection memory, a sign that cross-reactive memory joined.

TCRdb itself ran the 5' RACE reads through MiXCR, one entry per CDR3 protein. Of fewer than 700,000 distinct CDR3 sequences listed, roughly 20% are singletons. The J segment lost 5 bases and the V segment lost 4 bases, leaving 3 bases of the junction unmatched. The CDR3 runs 14 residues. Germline CDR1 reads MNHEY; CDR2 reads SVGAGI. With respect to this clonotype: Its specificity is not known.

The chain uses TRBV6-5 and TRBJ1-5, with TRBD1 matching over 9 bases. The sequenced material came from PBMCs or a T cell subset sorted from them (not recorded which). The TCR comes from an adult woman who had mild COVID-19 (a few samples of this study predate the infection). Cell type and time point are not known. CDR3 sequence reads: CASSSWTGDQPQHF. Written as DNA, the CDR3 is TGTGCCAGCAGTTCTTGGACAGGGGATCAGCCCCAGCATTTT.